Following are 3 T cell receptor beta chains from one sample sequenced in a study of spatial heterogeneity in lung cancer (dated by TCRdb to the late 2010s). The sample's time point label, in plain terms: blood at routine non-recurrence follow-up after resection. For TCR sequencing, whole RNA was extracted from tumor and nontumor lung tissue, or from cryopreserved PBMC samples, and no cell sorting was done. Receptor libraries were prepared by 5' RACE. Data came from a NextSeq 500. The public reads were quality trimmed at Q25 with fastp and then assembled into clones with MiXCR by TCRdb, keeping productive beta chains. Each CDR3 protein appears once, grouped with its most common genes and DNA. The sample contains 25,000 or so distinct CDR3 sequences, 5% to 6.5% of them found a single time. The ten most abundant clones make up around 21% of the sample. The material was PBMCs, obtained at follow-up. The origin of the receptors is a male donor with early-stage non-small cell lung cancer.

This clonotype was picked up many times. The CDR3 sequence: CASSFPTGRKGYTF. CDR3 nucleotide sequence: TGTGCCAGCAGCTTCCCGACAGGGCGAAAGGGCTACACCTTC. This chain uses TRBV11-3 with TRBJ1-2; 7 nucleotides line up with TRBD1. The germline CDR1 and CDR2 sequences are SGHNT and YENEEA. Trimming cost V 3 bases and J 8 bases; bases outside gene matches: 9. There are 14 residues in the CDR3.

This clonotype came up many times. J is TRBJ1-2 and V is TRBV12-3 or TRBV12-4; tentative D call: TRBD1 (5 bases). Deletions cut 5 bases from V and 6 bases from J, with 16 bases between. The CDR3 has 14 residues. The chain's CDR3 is CASSPRRTSDGYTF. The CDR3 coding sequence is TGTGCCAGCAGTCCGAGAAGGACATCGGATGGCTACACCTTC.

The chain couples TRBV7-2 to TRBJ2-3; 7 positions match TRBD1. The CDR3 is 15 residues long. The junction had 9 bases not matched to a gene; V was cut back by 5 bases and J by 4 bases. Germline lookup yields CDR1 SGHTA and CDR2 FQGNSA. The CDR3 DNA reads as TGTGCCAGCAGCCGATTAAGGGGGCGGCCAGATACGCAGTATTTT. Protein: CASSRLRGRPDTQYF.